Reported below is one T cell receptor beta chain. No antigen is known for it. The sample holds no much larger clone one base away, and base qualities are not on file. The immunoSEQ Assay, a bias-controlled multiplex PCR, was used to amplify TCRbeta CDR3 regions from genomic DNA. The original methods were these. Nucleated cell counts per sample were estimated from amplification of reference gene primers within the assay. To quantify the absolute abundance of each unique TCRbeta CDR3 rearrangement, sequence reads were collapsed and filtered. Productive Simpson clonality was computed per sample as the square root of Simpson's diversity index over productive rearrangements. TCRdb limited this immuneACCESS table to in-frame rearrangements with V and J called. A share of clones is missing; checked studies link under half to unresolved V genes, and the rest is unexplained. V and J calls and clone size are copied from that table; D and trimming were computed from the DNA. In this sample the table shows about 240,000 clones, about four fifths of which occur a single time. The ten largest clones capture 3% to 4% of the sample.

Trimming costs V 8 bases and J 1 base, and their ends lie 8 bases apart. The germline V gene (reference sequence) supplies CDR1 LNHNV and CDR2 YYDKDF. The CDR3 contains 13 residues, cysteine and phenylalanine counted. Of the read, only the CDR3 DNA is kept; its 39 bases are in frame from base 1. The data were taken from a study of blood T cell repertoires in COVID-19 (dated by TCRdb to 2020 to 2022). With regard to the full study: Samples covering the acute and convalescent phases of COVID-19 were provided by collaborators in the United States, Italy and Spain. The prospective study material was composed of cDNA or gDNA derived from T cells, B-cell-depleted T cells, or PBMCs. Deeply sampled blood TCRbeta repertoires from subjects exposed to, actively infected with, or recovered from COVID-19 were included in the dataset. The repertoires were released in a freely available public database intended as a resource for research on the immune response to SARS-CoV-2. The samples were drawn from two sources: the first 160 participants of the ongoing ImmuneRACE study, and 950 to 1,500 subjects contributed by 6 global collaborators. A de-identified subject ID, COVID-19 status, age in years and sex were almost always included in the sample metadata. Where HLA class I and class II types were available, the types were taken from metadata supplied by the sample provider, not from assay-based typing.

Each collaborating institution followed its own protocols to collect whole blood in K2EDTA tubes. For TCRbeta analysis, collaborators shipped samples in one of three forms: frozen whole blood, isolated PBMCs, or DNA extracted from either of those sample types. Broader findings and caveats from the paper: How much clinical and demographic metadata was included differed by source and by participant, and the metadata was provided uncurated.

The chain links TRBV15 with TRBJ2-2; the D gene is perhaps TRBD2, from 6 matching bases. This TCR was recovered from a woman aged 18-30 years with acute or convalescent COVID-19. Input material: peripheral blood. The sequenced DNA: TGTGCCACCTTGGGGGGGAACACCGGGGAGCTGTTTTTT. Translated, it gives CATLGGNTGELFF.